Here is one TCR beta chain with its context. Version v3.0 of the immunoSEQ assay ran at survey level. Measured with immunoSEQ multiplex PCR; TCRdb has only the in-frame clones, and not every one. The table lists 30,000 to 35,000 clones, 83% of them singletons, with over 7% in the top ten. These data are taken from a study of long-term antiretroviral therapy in people with HIV. This CDR3 has 21 amino acids. Germline-derived CDR1 and CDR2 are LNHDA and SQIVND (reference sequence). J gave up 2 bases and V 1 base, and 19 bases lay outside the gene matches. The sample consisted of unsorted PBMCs, taken 0.4 years before starting antiretroviral therapy. The receptor was isolated from a man aged 18 to 30 with HIV. The chain recombines TRBV19 with TRBJ2-2; 7 nucleotides agree with TRBD1. This chain's CDR3 is CASSIGTTESTGTVNTGELFF. The CDR3 DNA is TGTGCCAGTAGTATAGGGACGACTGAGTCCACCGGGACAGTAAACACCGGGGAGCTGTTTTTT.